This TCR beta chain was captured by sequencing in a study of T cells in Graves' hyperthyroidism and ophthalmopathy. In germline, CDR1 is SGHRS, CDR2 YFSETQ. This CDR3 has 15 residues. V was clipped by 1 base and J by 1 base, with 8 bases between them. Study findings and constraints: Most clonotypes expanded in the thyroid (above 0.001) were also present in blood.

This clonotype appeared many times. What it recognizes is unknown. TCR beta CDR3 region amplification was performed from RNA transcripts. The TCR CDR3 first-round RT-PCR relied on the HTBI primer set. TCRdb re-called the multiplex PCR reads through MiXCR, storing one row per CDR3 protein. This table has some 490,000 distinct CDR3 sequences, 22% appearing once. V usage is TRBV5-1 and J usage is TRBJ2-2; D uncertain. The sample was blood. This receptor was obtained from a woman in her sixties or seventies with Graves' ophthalmopathy. The CDR3, as DNA: TGCGCCAGCAGCTTGCGGACGGTGAACACCGGGGAGCTGTTTTTT. Translated, it gives CASSLRTVNTGELFF.